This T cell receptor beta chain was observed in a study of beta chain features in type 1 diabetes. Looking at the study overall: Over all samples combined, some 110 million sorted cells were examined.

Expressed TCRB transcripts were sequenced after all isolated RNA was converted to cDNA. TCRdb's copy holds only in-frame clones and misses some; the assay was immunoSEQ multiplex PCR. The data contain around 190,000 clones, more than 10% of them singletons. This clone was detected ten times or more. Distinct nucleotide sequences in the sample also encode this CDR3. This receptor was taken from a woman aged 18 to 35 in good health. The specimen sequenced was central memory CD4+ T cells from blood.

The chain's CDR3 is CASSVSGLSTDTQYF. Here the CDR3 DNA reads TGTGCCAGCAGTGTTAGCGGGCTAAGCACAGATACGCAGTATTTT. This chain connects TRBV7-9 to TRBJ2-3, with 7 nucleotides matching TRBD2. J gave up 0 bases and V 6 bases, and 6 bases lay outside the gene matches. There are 15 residues in the CDR3. The V gene's germline CDR1 is SEHNR and CDR2 FQNEAQ (reference sequence).